The clone carrying this TCR beta chain occurred a few times. What it binds is unknown. The CDR3 runs to 15 residues. Per germline, CDR1 SGDLS and CDR2 YYNGEE. The V and J ends lost 3 bases and 0 bases, in that order; junction bases with no gene match: 3. The data derive from a study of identical twins. Findings of the study overall: Cord blood beta clonotypes that were abundant carried fewer insertions, and memory repertoires showed no such trend. Weaker excess sharing between twins was seen in beta out-of-frame sequences.

Using its own MiXCR run on the 5' RACE reads, TCRdb lists one record per CDR3 protein. The data contain around 960,000 distinct CDR3 sequences, 10% to 15% of them seen just once; the ten biggest clones take up roughly 1.5%. These data were also reused for a study on yellow fever vaccine responses in identical twins. This second report adds: Twins' vaccine T cell responses reportedly seemed partly convergent and partly personalized.

The clonotype comes from a woman younger than 35 in good health. Input material: PBMCs. This chain uses TRBV9 with TRBJ2-1, with 7 bases lining up with TRBD2. CDR3 nucleotides: TGTGCCAGCAGCGGACGGGGGGACTCCTACAATGAGCAGTTCTTC. This codes for CASSGRGDSYNEQFF.